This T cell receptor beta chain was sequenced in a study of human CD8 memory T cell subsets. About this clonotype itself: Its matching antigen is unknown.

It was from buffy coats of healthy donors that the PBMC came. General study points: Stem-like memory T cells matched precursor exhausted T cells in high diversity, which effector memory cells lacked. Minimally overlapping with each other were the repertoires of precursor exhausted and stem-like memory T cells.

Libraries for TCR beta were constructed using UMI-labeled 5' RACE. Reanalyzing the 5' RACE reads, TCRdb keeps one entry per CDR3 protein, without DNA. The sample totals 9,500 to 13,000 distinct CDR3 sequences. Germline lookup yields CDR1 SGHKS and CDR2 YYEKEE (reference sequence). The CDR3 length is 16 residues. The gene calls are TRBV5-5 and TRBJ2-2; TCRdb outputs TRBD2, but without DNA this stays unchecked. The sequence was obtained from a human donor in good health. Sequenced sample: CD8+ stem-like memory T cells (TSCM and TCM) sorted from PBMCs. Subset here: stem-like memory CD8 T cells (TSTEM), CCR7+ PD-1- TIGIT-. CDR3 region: CASSLVSSGYTGELFF. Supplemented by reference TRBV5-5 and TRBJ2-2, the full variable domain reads DAGVTQSPTHLIKTRGQQVTLRCSPISGHKSVSWYQQVLGQGPQFIFQYYEKEERGRGNFPDRFSARQFPNYSSELNVNALLLGDSALYLCASSLVSSGYTGELFFGEGSRLTVL.